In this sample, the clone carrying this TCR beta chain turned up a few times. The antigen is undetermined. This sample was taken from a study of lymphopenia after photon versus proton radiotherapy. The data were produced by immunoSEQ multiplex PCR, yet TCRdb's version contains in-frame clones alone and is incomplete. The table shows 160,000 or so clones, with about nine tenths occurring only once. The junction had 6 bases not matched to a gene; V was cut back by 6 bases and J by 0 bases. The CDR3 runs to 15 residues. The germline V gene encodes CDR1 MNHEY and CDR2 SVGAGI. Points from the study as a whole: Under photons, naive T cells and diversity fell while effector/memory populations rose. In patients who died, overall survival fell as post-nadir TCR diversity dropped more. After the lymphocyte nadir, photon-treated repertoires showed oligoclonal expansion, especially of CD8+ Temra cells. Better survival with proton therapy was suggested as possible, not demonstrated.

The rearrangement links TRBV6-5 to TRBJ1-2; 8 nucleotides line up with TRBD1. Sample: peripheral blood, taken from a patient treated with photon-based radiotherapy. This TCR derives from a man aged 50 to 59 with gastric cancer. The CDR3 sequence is CASSLTGGPNYGYTF. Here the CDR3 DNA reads TGTGCCAGCAGCCTTACAGGGGGTCCTAACTATGGCTACACCTTC.